This entry concerns a single TCR beta chain. The germline gives CDR1 SGHNT, CDR2 YYREEE (reference sequence). The CDR3 consists of 15 residues. With 2 bases removed from V and 0 bases from J, the gap between germline ends came to 8 bases. Clones were sequenced by immunoSEQ multiplex PCR, and TCRdb holds only the in-frame ones, with some missing. The sample records about 66,000 clones, 80% to 90% being singletons. The source of the sample is a study of OX40 agonist ivuxolimab in advanced cancers. This specimen consisted of CD4+ or CD8+ T cells sorted from blood, obtained in a trial of the OX40 agonist ivuxolimab. The J gene is TRBJ1-4, the V gene TRBV5-4; unclear D gene. The source is an adult with an advanced solid tumor such as melanoma, head and neck, liver or kidney cancer. This CDR3 is CASSFPWATNEKLFF. The CDR3 nucleotides read TGTGCCAGCAGCTTCCCCTGGGCAACTAATGAAAAACTGTTTTTT.